These T cell receptor beta chains were read from a single sample in a study of T cells in tuberculosis. The repertoire was sequenced with immunoSEQ multiplex PCR; TCRdb's copy has only in-frame clones and lacks some. The data hold roughly 34,000 clones, with 97% observed a single time. Sequenced sample: PBMCs. These receptors originate from a donor aged 5-35 years with latent tuberculosis or without tuberculosis infection. Both conserved end residues are part of each CDR3. A D gene is named only where the DNA matches it firmly.

TRBV7-3	TRBJ2-6	.	TGTGCCAGCACAGGGGCCTCACCTGCAGGGAATGGGGCCAACGTCCTGACTTTC	CASTGASPAGNGANVLTF
TRBV4-1	TRBJ2-6	.	TGCGCCAGCAGCCAAGTTGCAGGGGCGCTTATTGGGGCCAACGTCCTGACTTTC	CASSQVAGALIGANVLTF
TRBV7-8	TRBJ2-3	TRBD2	TGTGCCAGCAGCTTGCTAGCGGGGGGCACAGATACGCAGTATTTT	CASSLLAGGTDTQYF
TRBV7-6	TRBJ1-4	.	TGTGCCAGCAGACCTCTCCCAGGGCCAACTAATGAAAAACTGTTTTTT	CASRPLPGPTNEKLFF
TRBV6-1	TRBJ2-7	.	TGTGCCAGCAGTGAACAGGGCAGGACCTACGAGCAGTACTTC	CASSEQGRTYEQYF
TRBV5-4	TRBJ2-5	TRBD2	TGTGCCAGTAGCTTGGTCGCGGGGGGAGGAGAGACCCAGTACTTC	CASSLVAGGGETQYF
TRBV2	TRBJ1-4	TRBD1	TGTGCCAGCAGTCCACAGGGGGGAGCTAATGAAAAACTGTTTTTT	CASSPQGGANEKLFF
TRBV6-5	TRBJ1-2	.	TGTGCCACCGCCTGGGGACGGGGGATTGGCTATGGCTACACCTTC	CATAWGRGIGYGYTF
TRBV30	TRBJ1-3	TRBD1	TGTGCCTGGAGGGCCTCAGGGGGCCGAGGAGGAAACACCATATATTTT	CAWRASGGRGGNTIYF
TRBV9	TRBJ1-2	.	TGTGCCAGCAGCGTCCGGGGGGATATGACCTTC	CASSVRGDMTF